This TCR beta chain was sequenced in a study of OX40 agonist ivuxolimab in advanced cancers. Profiling relied on immunoSEQ multiplex PCR, and the TCRdb table lists in-frame clones only, not all of them. The table has tens of thousands of clones, around nine tenths seen once. The material was CD4+ or CD8+ T cells sorted from blood, obtained in a trial of the OX40 agonist ivuxolimab. The source of this sequence is an adult with an advanced solid tumor such as melanoma, head and neck, liver or kidney cancer.

CDR3 nucleotides: TGTGCCAGTAGTATTCCCGGGGGCGGCGAGCAGTACTTC. This gives the protein CASSIPGGGEQYF. V and J are TRBV19 and TRBJ2-7; D possibly uses TRBD1 or TRBD2 (6 bases each). CDR1 LNHDA and CDR2 SQIVND come from the germline V gene (reference sequence). The CDR3 consists of 13 residues. The V end lost 3 bases, the J end lost 6 bases, and 12 bases lay between the germline ends.